Presented here are 30 T cell receptor beta chains from one specimen sequenced in a study of cytomegalovirus exposure and HLA in healthy donors. Use of 60 Vbeta and 13 Jbeta primers characterized the PCR. Only in-frame clones appear in the TCRdb table, and some are missing; sequencing was by immunoSEQ multiplex PCR. This sample carries some 150,000 clones, almost 85% of them seen once, and the ten largest clones take 5% to 6.5%. The sequenced sample was PBMCs. The receptors derive from a man aged 25 to 45 in good health and CMV-seropositive.

This chain connects TRBV21-1 to TRBJ2-5; the table's D call, TRBD2, has no DNA check behind it. TRBV21-1 is deemed a pseudogene. The CDR3 is 17 residues long. The CDR3 spells CASSKVSGLEERETQYF. The CDR3 coding sequence is TGTGCCAGCAGCAAAGTTTCCGGGCTGGAGGAACGAGAGACCCAGTACTTC.

The chain has TRBV5-1 and TRBJ2-2; maybe TRBD1 (5 bases). V dropped 2 bases and J dropped 3 bases, with 14 bases sitting between them. The CDR3 has 16 amino acids. Germline CDR1 and CDR2: SGHRS and YFSETQ. The CDR3: CASSFLQGGDTGELFF. As DNA, the CDR3 is TGCGCCAGCAGCTTTTTGCAGGGTGGGGACACCGGGGAGCTGTTTTTT.

This clone has a handful of counts. The V gene is TRBV6-5, the J gene TRBJ2-2; TRBD2 might be the D (5 bases). Germline CDR1 and CDR2: MNHEY and SVGAGI. The CDR3 loop spans 14 amino acids. The ends were cut back, 10 bases at V and 7 bases at J, with 19 bases in the middle. The DNA of the CDR3 is TGTGCCACCCGCCGGACTCGAGCTGACGGGGAGCTGTTTTTT. Its protein is CATRRTRADGELFF.

This chain uses TRBV18 with TRBJ2-1; 11 positions match TRBD2. This CDR3 comprises 17 residues. The germline V gene has CDR1 KGHSH and CDR2 LQKENI. Trimming removed 2 bases from V and 4 bases from J; junction bases left unmatched: 7. The CDR3 bases are TGTGCCAGCTCACCAGAAAGGCCTAGCGGGAGGTACAATGAGCAGTTCTTC. This codes for CASSPERPSGRYNEQFF.

This clone was observed a few times. V usage is TRBV7-2 and J usage is TRBJ2-3; a weak D match, TRBD1 (6 bases). V lost 5 bases, J lost 4 bases, and 22 bases lay in between. This CDR3 region has 17 residues. Germline CDR1 reads SGHTA; CDR2 reads FQGNSA. The CDR3 is CASSQMRGIRPSDTQYF. The CDR3 DNA reads as TGTGCCAGCAGCCAAATGAGGGGGATCAGACCCTCAGATACGCAGTATTTT.

This rearrangement joins TRBV11-3 to TRBJ1-1; TRBD1 matches 9 bases. CDR1 and CDR2 from the germline V gene are SGHNT and YENEEA. CDR3 size: 13 residues. The trim removed 2 bases at V and 11 bases at J, leaving 6 bases unmatched. The CDR3 spells CASSLRTGAVAFF. CDR3 coding DNA: TGTGCCAGCAGCTTAAGGACAGGGGCCGTGGCTTTCTTT.

This sequence joins TRBV27 and TRBJ2-7; D not certain. V dropped 7 bases and J dropped 6 bases, with 19 bases sitting between them. Germline loops: CDR1 MNHEY, CDR2 SMNVEV (reference sequence). The CDR3 length is 14 residues. CDR3 loop: CASTPRGVPTEQYF. CDR3 DNA: TGTGCCAGCACCCCTAGAGGAGTCCCCACCGAGCAGTACTTC.

The chain joins TRBV25-1 to TRBJ2-4, with 7 bases fitting TRBD1. With V trimmed by 1 base and J by 2 bases, 8 bases remained unmatched. CDR1 and CDR2 (germline): MGHDK, SYGVNS. The CDR3 spans 17 residues. The CDR3 DNA sequence: TGTGCCAGCAGTGAATTCGAGACAGGGCCCCCCAAAAACATTCAGTACTTC. It is translated as CASSEFETGPPKNIQYF.

The genes are TRBV19 and TRBJ2-1; the match to TRBD2 covers 10 bases. The CDR3 sequence is 16 residues long. V lost 4 bases and J lost 5; bases outside the gene matches: 8. Germline V gene lookup returns CDR1 LNHDA and CDR2 SQIVND (reference sequence). In DNA form, the CDR3 reads TGTGCCAGTAGTAACCTTGGACTAGCGGCCAACAATGAGCAGTTCTTC. Its protein product is CASSNLGLAANNEQFF.

This chain links TRBV5-1 with TRBJ2-7; possibly TRBD2 for D (6 bases). Per germline, CDR1 SGHRS and CDR2 YFSETQ. Trimming cost V 2 bases and J 10 bases, with 13 bases left between them. The CDR3 is 12 residues long. The CDR3 DNA reads TGCGCCAGCAGCTTACTAGGGGAGGCCCAGTACTTC. Translation gives CASSLLGEAQYF.

The chain couples TRBV18 to TRBJ2-5; 7 nucleotides line up with TRBD1. CDR1 is KGHSH and CDR2 is LQKENI in the germline V gene. The V and J ends lost 3 bases and 2 bases, in that order; junction bases with no gene match: 6. The CDR3 runs to 15 residues. Here the CDR3 reads CASSPWDSLQETQYF. In DNA form, the CDR3 reads TGTGCCAGCTCACCCTGGGACAGCCTGCAAGAGACCCAGTACTTC.

The genes are TRBV27 and TRBJ2-3; no clear D gene. This CDR3 region has 13 residues. Trimming cost V 5 bases and J 0 bases, with 6 bases left between them. The germline CDR1 and CDR2 sequences are MNHEY and SMNVEV (reference sequence). The chain's CDR3 is CASSNPSTDTQYF. CDR3 nucleotide sequence: TGTGCCAGCAGTAATCCAAGCACAGATACGCAGTATTTT.

The chain has TRBV10-2 and TRBJ2-3; D is unresolved. V was clipped by 2 bases and J by 0 bases, with 9 bases between them. Germline lookup yields CDR1 WSHSY and CDR2 SAAADI. CDR3 size: 15 residues. As DNA, the CDR3 is TGCGCCAGCAGTGAGGAAGCCCTGAGCACAGATACGCAGTATTTT. It is translated as CASSEEALSTDTQYF.

This clone was recorded once. The chain links TRBV15 to TRBJ2-7; 11 nucleotides agree with TRBD1. The CDR3 is 13 amino acids. Germline values: CDR1 LNHNV, CDR2 YYDKDF (reference sequence). The V and J ends lost 4 bases and 5 bases, in that order; junction bases with no gene match: 1. CDR3 DNA: TGTGCCACCAGCATGGACAGGGGGCACGAGCAGTACTTC. This sequence encodes CATSMDRGHEQYF.

The V call is TRBV28, the J call TRBJ2-3, with D possibly matching TRBD2 (6 bases). Germline CDR1 is MDHEN and CDR2 is SYDVKM. Trimming removed 4 bases at V and 0 bases at J, with 8 bases between. This CDR3 has 14 amino acids. The CDR3 DNA sequence: TGTGCCAGCAGTTCCGGGACTAGCACAGATACGCAGTATTTT. Its translation is CASSSGTSTDTQYF.

This chain connects TRBV7-9 to TRBJ1-5; 7 bases are a match to TRBD1. Germline values: CDR1 SEHNR, CDR2 FQNEAQ (reference sequence). The CDR3 has 13 amino acids. The V segment lost 5 bases and the J segment 6 bases; nucleotides outside the gene matches: 4. The DNA of the CDR3 is TGTGCCAGCAGCAAGGGACAGAGTCAGCCCCAGCATTTT. Translation gives CASSKGQSQPQHF.

The rearrangement links TRBV29-1 to TRBJ2-7; 8 bases match TRBD1. Germline trimming cut 0 bases from V and 2 bases from J; bases unmatched to any gene: 3. This CDR3 is 14 amino acids long. Germline V gene data show CDR1 as SQVTM and CDR2 as ANQGSEA. In DNA form, the CDR3 reads TGCAGCGTTGAAGACACAGGGGGGACCTACGAGCAGTACTTC. Translating it yields CSVEDTGGTYEQYF.

The rearrangement joins TRBV6-1 to TRBJ2-1; perhaps TRBD2 as D (5 bases). The CDR3 covers 13 residues. V dropped 3 bases and J dropped 9 bases, with 12 bases sitting between them. The V gene's germline CDR1 is MNHNS and CDR2 SASEGT. CDR3 in DNA: TGTGCCAGCAGTGAGACCGGGATGGTTGAGCAGTTCTTC. It is translated as CASSETGMVEQFF.

In nucleotides, the CDR3 is TGTGCCAGCCGGACAGGGGTGTCGGCAACTAATGAAAAACTGTTTTTT. Protein: CASRTGVSATNEKLFF. V is TRBV18 and J is TRBJ1-4, with 9 positions matching TRBD1. Germline V gene data show CDR1 as KGHSH and CDR2 as LQKENI. Trimming took 8 bases from V and 0 from J; bases not matched to a gene: 7. The CDR3 runs to 16 residues.

The chain joins TRBV28 to TRBJ1-5; 8 nucleotides match TRBD1. The CDR3 length is 14 residues. Trimming at V came to 10 bases and at J to 6 bases, leaving 11 bases not matched to a gene. Germline CDR1 reads MDHEN; CDR2 reads SYDVKM. The CDR3 here is CANRGQGAGQPQHF. The CDR3 nucleotides are TGTGCCAACAGAGGGCAGGGGGCAGGTCAGCCCCAGCATTTT.

The chain has TRBV18 and TRBJ2-1; 9 bases line up with TRBD2. With 0 bases clipped from V and 6 bases from J, the junction kept 6 bases outside the gene matches. This CDR3 is 16 amino acids long. Germline-derived CDR1 and CDR2 are KGHSH and LQKENI. The CDR3 DNA reads as TGTGCCAGCTCACCACCTAGCGGGAGTGGTTTCAATGAGCAGTTCTTC. This gives the protein CASSPPSGSGFNEQFF.

The chain joins TRBV5-4 to TRBJ2-5; possibly TRBD2 for D (6 bases). The CDR3 consists of 15 residues. V was trimmed by 0 bases and J by 2 bases, leaving 11 bases between them. The germline V gene has CDR1 SGHNT and CDR2 YYREEE (reference sequence). Here the CDR3 DNA reads TGTGCCAGCAGCTTGGGGGACTCGAAGCAAGAGACCCAGTACTTC. The encoded protein is CASSLGDSKQETQYF.

V usage is TRBV7-8 and J usage is TRBJ2-7, with unresolved D. Germline V gene sequence: CDR1 SGHVS, CDR2 FQNEAQ. This CDR3 has 12 residues. V lost 4 bases and J 3 bases, leaving 7 bases between the germline ends. The CDR3 DNA reads as TGTGCCAGCAGCTCCCCCTTCTACGAGCAGTACTTC. It yields the protein CASSSPFYEQYF.

This chain links TRBV29-1 with TRBJ2-6; TRBD1 might be the D (5 bases). This CDR3 region has 16 residues. Germline values: CDR1 SQVTM, CDR2 ANQGSEA. The V end lost 4 bases, the J end lost 0 bases, and 13 bases lay between the germline ends. The CDR3 DNA follows: TGCAGCGTTGGAGACAGAACCATCTCTGGGGCCAACGTCCTGACTTTC. It translates to CSVGDRTISGANVLTF.

The chain's CDR3 is CASSLIPPGGATNEKLFF. The DNA of the CDR3 is TGCGCCAGCAGCTTGATTCCCCCCGGGGGGGCAACTAATGAAAAACTGTTTTTT. This chain joins TRBV5-1 and TRBJ1-4; weak D call: TRBD1 (5 bases). The CDR3 spans 18 residues. Trimming left V 1 base short and J 0 bases short, with 16 bases between. In germline, CDR1 is SGHRS, CDR2 YFSETQ.

DNA of the CDR3: TGCGCCACGACAGGGGGCACTGAAGCTTTCTTT. Its translation: CATTGGTEAFF. The J gene is TRBJ1-1, the V gene TRBV4-1; 9 bases fit TRBD1. V lost 10 bases to trimming and J lost 4 bases; unmatched junction nucleotides: 1. This CDR3 is 11 amino acids long. Looked up from germline, CDR1 is MGHRA and CDR2 is YSYEKL.

V is TRBV9 and J is TRBJ2-7; TRBD1 is a possible D gene (6 bases). V gave up 0 bases and J gave up 3 bases, with 13 bases separating them. The CDR3 runs 15 residues. Germline lookup yields CDR1 SGDLS and CDR2 YYNGEE. The CDR3 nucleotides are TGTGCCAGCAGCGTAGCAGGACAGAGTTTCTACGAGCAGTACTTC. Translating it yields CASSVAGQSFYEQYF.

The CDR3, as DNA: TGCAGCGTTAACAGGGGACAAGAGACCCAGTACTTC. This codes for CSVNRGQETQYF. The gene calls are TRBV29-1 and TRBJ2-5; 7 nucleotides match TRBD1. Trimming took 5 bases from V and 2 from J; bases not matched to a gene: 2. Looked up from germline, CDR1 is SQVTM and CDR2 is ANQGSEA. The CDR3 spans 12 residues.

The gene calls are TRBV7-8 and TRBJ1-4, with no clear D. In germline, CDR1 is SGHVS, CDR2 FQNEAQ. Deletions cut 5 bases from V and 4 bases from J, with 14 bases between. The CDR3 length is 15 residues. CDR3 in amino acids: CASSPGGSLNEKLFF. Here the CDR3 DNA reads TGTGCCAGCAGCCCTGGAGGGAGCCTTAATGAAAAACTGTTTTTT.

V gene TRBV19 combines with J gene TRBJ2-2, with 8 bases matching TRBD1. Looked up from germline, CDR1 is LNHDA and CDR2 is SQIVND (reference sequence). This CDR3 is built from 17 residues. The V gene end was trimmed by 7 bases and the J gene end by 6 bases; junction bases not matched to a gene: 16. For the CDR3, the DNA is TGTGCCAGTACTAAAAGGCCAGGGGGCTCATCGGCCGGGGAGCTGTTTTTT. Protein product: CASTKRPGGSSAGELFF.